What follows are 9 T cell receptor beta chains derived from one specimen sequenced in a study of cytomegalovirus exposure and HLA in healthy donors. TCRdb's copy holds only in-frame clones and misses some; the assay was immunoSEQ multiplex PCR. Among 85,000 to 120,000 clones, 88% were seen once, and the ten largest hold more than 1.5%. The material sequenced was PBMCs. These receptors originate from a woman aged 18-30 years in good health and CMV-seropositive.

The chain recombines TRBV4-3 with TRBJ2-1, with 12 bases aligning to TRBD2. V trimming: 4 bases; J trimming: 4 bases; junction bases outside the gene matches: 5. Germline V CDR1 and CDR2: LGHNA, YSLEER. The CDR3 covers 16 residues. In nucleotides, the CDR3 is TGCGCCAGCAGCCCCCTAGCGGGGGGGGGTTACAATGAGCAGTTCTTC. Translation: CASSPLAGGGYNEQFF.

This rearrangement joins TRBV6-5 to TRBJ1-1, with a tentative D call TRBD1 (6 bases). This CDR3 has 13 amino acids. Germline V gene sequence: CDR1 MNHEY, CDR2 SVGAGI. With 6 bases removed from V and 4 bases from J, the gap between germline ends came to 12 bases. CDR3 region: CASRADSATEAFF. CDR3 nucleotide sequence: TGTGCCAGCAGGGCGGACAGCGCCACTGAAGCTTTCTTT.

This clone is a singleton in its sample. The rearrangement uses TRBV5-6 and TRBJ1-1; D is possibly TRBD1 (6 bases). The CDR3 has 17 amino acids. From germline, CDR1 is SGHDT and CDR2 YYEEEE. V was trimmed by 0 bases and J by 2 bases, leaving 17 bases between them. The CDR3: CASSLAQWGQGNTEAFF. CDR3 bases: TGTGCCAGCAGCTTGGCTCAATGGGGGCAGGGCAACACTGAAGCTTTCTTT.

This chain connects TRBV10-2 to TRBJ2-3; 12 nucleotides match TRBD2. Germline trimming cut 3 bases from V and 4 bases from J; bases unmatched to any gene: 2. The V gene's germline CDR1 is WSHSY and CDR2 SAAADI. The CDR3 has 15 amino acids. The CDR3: CASSEPSGGADTQYF. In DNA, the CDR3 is TGCGCCAGCAGTGAACCTAGCGGGGGGGCAGATACGCAGTATTTT.

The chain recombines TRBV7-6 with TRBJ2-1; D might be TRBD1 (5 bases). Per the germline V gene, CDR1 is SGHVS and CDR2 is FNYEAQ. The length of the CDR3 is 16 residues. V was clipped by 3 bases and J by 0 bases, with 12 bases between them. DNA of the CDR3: TGTGCCAGCAGCTTGGGGCAAGGGGCCTCCTACAATGAGCAGTTCTTC. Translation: CASSLGQGASYNEQFF. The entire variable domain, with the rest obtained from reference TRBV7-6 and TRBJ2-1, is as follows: GAGVSQSPRYKVTKRGQDVALRCDPISGHVSLYWYRQALGQGPEFLTYFNYEAQQDKSGLPNDRFSAERPEGSISTLTIQRTEQRDSAMYRCASSLGQGASYNEQFFGPGTRLTVL.

In DNA form, the CDR3 reads TGTGCCAGCAGTGGATGGACAGGGAGCGAGCAGTACTTC. Translation gives CASSGWTGSEQYF. The J gene is TRBJ2-7, the V gene TRBV6-5; 8 bases line up with TRBD1. Per germline, CDR1 MNHEY and CDR2 SVGAGI. This CDR3 contains 13 residues. V trimming: 5 bases; J trimming: 6 bases; junction bases outside the gene matches: 6.

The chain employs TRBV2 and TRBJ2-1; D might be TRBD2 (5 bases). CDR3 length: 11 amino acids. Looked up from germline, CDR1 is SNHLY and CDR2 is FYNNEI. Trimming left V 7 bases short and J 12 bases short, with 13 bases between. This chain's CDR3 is CASTSDEGQFF. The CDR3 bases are TGTGCCAGCACCAGTGATGAGGGGCAGTTCTTC.

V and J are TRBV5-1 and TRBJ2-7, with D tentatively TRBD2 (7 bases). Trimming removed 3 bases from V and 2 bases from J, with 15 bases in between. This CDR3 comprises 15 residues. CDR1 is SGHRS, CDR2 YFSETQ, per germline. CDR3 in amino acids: CASSSGPGGAYEQYV. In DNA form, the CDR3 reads TGCGCCAGCAGCTCTGGCCCGGGGGGCGCCTACGAGCAGTACGTC.

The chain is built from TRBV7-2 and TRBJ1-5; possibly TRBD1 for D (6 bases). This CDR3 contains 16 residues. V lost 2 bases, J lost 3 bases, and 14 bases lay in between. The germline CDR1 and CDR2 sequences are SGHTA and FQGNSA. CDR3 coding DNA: TGTGCCAGCAGCTTAAACGGCAGGGGATCCAATCAGCCCCAGCATTTT. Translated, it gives CASSLNGRGSNQPQHF.